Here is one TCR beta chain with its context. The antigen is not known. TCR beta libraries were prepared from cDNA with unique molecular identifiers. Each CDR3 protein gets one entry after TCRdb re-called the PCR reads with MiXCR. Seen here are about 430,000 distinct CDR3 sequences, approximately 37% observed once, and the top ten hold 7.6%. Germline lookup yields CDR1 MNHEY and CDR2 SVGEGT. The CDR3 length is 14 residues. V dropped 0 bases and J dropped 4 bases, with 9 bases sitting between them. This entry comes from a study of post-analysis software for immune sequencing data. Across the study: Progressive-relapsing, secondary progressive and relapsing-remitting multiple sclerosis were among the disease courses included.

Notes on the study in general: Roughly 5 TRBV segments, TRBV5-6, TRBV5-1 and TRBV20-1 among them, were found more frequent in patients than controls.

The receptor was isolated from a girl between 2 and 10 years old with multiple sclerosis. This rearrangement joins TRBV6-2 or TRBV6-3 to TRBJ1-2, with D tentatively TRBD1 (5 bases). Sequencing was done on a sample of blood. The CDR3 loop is CASSYSGRGYGYTF. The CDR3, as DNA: TGTGCCAGCAGTTACTCGGGGCGCGGCTATGGCTACACCTTC.